What follows is one T cell receptor (beta chain) and its context. Its antigen is still unknown. The data were obtained in a study of T cells in narcolepsy. About the research overall: Patients with NT1 or NT2 and healthy control donors were enrolled. Overall study findings and caveats: Healthy controls reportedly lacked the autoreactive clonotypes serially found in patients' blood. Same-patient CSF and blood CD4+ T cell clonotypes included HCRT-specific and TRIB2-specific autoreactive ones.

CDR1 SGHTA and CDR2 FQGNSA come from the germline V gene. Trimming at V came to 6 bases and at J to 7 bases, leaving 2 bases not matched to a gene. CDR3 length: 13 amino acids. Generated by immunoSEQ multiplex PCR, the TCRdb table keeps only in-frame clones and is missing some. The sample contains about 41,000 clones, about nine tenths of which appear only once. This chain joins TRBV7-2 and TRBJ2-2; 10 nucleotides match TRBD1. Specimen: CD45RA- memory CD4+ T cells from PBMCs. The receptor was isolated from a human donor with narcolepsy. The CDR3, as DNA: TGTGCCAGCAGAGACAGGGGGCGCGGGGAGCTGTTTTTT. Translation gives CASRDRGRGELFF. Full variable domain (outside the CDR3, taken from reference TRBV7-2 and TRBJ2-2): GAGVSQSPSNKVTEKGKDVELRCDPISGHTALYWYRQSLGQGLEFLIYFQGNSAPDKSGLPSDRFSAERTGGSVSTLTIQRTQQEDSAVYLCASRDRGRGELFFGEGSRLTVL.